This paragraph covers one T cell receptor beta chain sequence. This specimen belongs to a study of blood T cell repertoires in COVID-19. As for the study in general: Italy, Spain and the United States were the sources of the convalescent and acute COVID-19 samples. Sources were T cells, B-cell-depleted T cells, or PBMCs; the material itself was cDNA or gDNA.

In the authors' methods: Amplification from reference gene primers served as the basis for estimated nucleated cell counts. Clones were sequenced by immunoSEQ multiplex PCR, and TCRdb holds only the in-frame ones, with some missing. The D gene and trimming were derived from the DNA, and the V and J assignments and clone size from that table. The sample shows about 140,000 clones, 82% of them seen only once. Germline CDR1 SGDLS, CDR2 YYNGEE. The CDR3 has 10 residues. V gave up 7 bases and J gave up 5 bases, with 5 bases separating them. The rearrangement uses TRBV9 and TRBJ2-3; D gene uncertain. Sequencing input: peripheral blood. The TCR sequence derives from an elderly woman with acute or convalescent COVID-19. In DNA form, the CDR3 reads TGTGCCAGCCCCGGAGATACGCAGTATTTT. Protein: CASPGDTQYF.